This TCR beta chain was identified during a study of T-cell reconstitution after alpha-beta-depleted transplantation in children listed by TCRdb under 2016. Background on the whole study: Using TCR repertoire profiling, the study followed T-cell immune reconstitution in a quantitative way in children after TCRalphabeta/CD19-depleted allogeneic hematopoietic cell transplantation.

Libraries were made using PCR. Sequenced on an Illumina HiSeq 2500. Molecular barcoding was employed in the preparation of TCR libraries, with unique molecular identifiers being used to normalize TCRbeta repertoire quantification. TCRdb took the public reads, trimmed them with fastp at Q25, ran MiXCR for clone calling and kept in-frame beta chains. When rows share a CDR3 protein, they turn into one entry using the most common DNA and genes. A total of approximately 98,000 distinct CDR3 sequences appear in this sample, about 6.4% of them only once. Clones ranked in the top ten supply roughly 20% of the sample. According to the study, the label for this sample's treatment or condition signals: allogeneic hematopoietic cell transplantation with graft depleted of TCRalphabeta T cells and CD19 B cells. The children who served as transplant recipients had been given grafts of TCRalphabeta/CD19-depleted allogeneic hematopoietic cells.

Here is what the overall study found, with its caveats: In some patients, the high TCRbeta diversity seen at day 60 was put down to recipient T cells and intrathymic progenitors that had survived conditioning. The frequencies of hyperexpanded clones fell over the following months, and after one year, T-cell counts and TCRbeta diversity were mostly attributed to newly produced T cells. Apparently early alphabetaT-cell count recovery about two months after transplant reportedly relied on only several hundred rapidly expanded clones derived from non-depleted graft cells.

This clonotype was counted ten times or more. Its antigen is not yet known. The record has no base qualities; no much larger clone is one base away. This TCR was sampled from a male patient under 10 years old who had a stem cell transplant for acute lymphoblastic leukemia, so the T cells may come from the graft donor. The specimen was PBMCs, mostly from graft donor cells, collected 360 days after TCRalphabeta/CD19-depleted stem cell transplant.

The base sequence is TGTGCCAGCAGTTTCGTTGGGCTAGCGGAGCAGTTCTTC. This codes for CASSFVGLAEQFF. This chain is built from TRBV27 and TRBJ2-1, with TRBD2 perhaps the D gene, on 6 matching bases. The trim is 3 bases for V and 10 bases for J, with a gap of 13 bases between the germline ends. Inclusive of the bounding cysteine and phenylalanine, the CDR3 is 13 residues long. Kept here is only the CDR3 DNA, which spans 39 bases and is read in frame from base 1. The germline V gene encodes CDR1 MNHEY and CDR2 SMNVEV (reference sequence).